Presented here are 14 T cell receptor beta chains from one specimen sequenced in a study of spatial heterogeneity in lung cancer. A single record per CDR3 protein comes from TCRdb applying MiXCR to the 5' RACE reads. The sample has 95,000 to 120,000 distinct CDR3 sequences, less than 14% seen once; the top ten hold roughly a quarter. Time point specified: blood at routine non-recurrence follow-up after resection. The sequencing here drew on PBMCs, taken at follow-up. These receptor sequences come from a female donor with early-stage non-small cell lung cancer.

This clonotype has more than one count but fewer than ten. V gene TRBV27 combines with J gene TRBJ2-6; no reliable D call. Germline CDR1 and CDR2: MNHEY and SMNVEV (reference sequence). The CDR3 consists of 18 residues. V was shortened by 2 bases and J by 0 bases, with 14 bases between the two germline ends. The CDR3 loop is CASSLRPSYISGANVLTF. CDR3 DNA sequence: TGTGCCAGCAGTTTACGCCCCTCTTATATCTCTGGGGCCAACGTCCTGACTTTC.

This clonotype showed up just a few times. This chain joins TRBV7-9 and TRBJ2-1, with D possibly matching TRBD1 (5 bases). Germline-derived CDR1 and CDR2 are SEHNR and FQNEAQ (reference sequence). V was clipped by 4 bases and J by 5 bases, with 15 bases between them. The length of the CDR3 is 15 residues. The CDR3 is CASSSGFTWNNEQFF. CDR3 bases: TGTGCCAGCAGCTCAGGGTTTACTTGGAACAATGAGCAGTTCTTC.

This clonotype ranks as medium-sized. V usage is TRBV9 and J usage is TRBJ2-2; 15 positions agree with TRBD2. Germline CDR1 and CDR2: SGDLS and YYNGEE. The CDR3 loop spans 17 amino acids. Trimming removed 4 bases from V and 8 bases from J; junction bases left unmatched: 9. CDR3: CASSPGLAGGPHGELFF. For the CDR3, the DNA is TGTGCCAGCAGCCCCGGACTAGCGGGAGGGCCACATGGGGAGCTGTTTTTT. The entire variable domain, with the rest obtained from reference TRBV9 and TRBJ2-2, is as follows: DSGVTQTPKHLITATGQRVTLRCSPRSGDLSVYWYQQSLDQGLQFLIQYYNGEERAKGNILERFSAQQFPDLHSELNLSSLELGDSALYFCASSPGLAGGPHGELFFGEGSRLTVL.

Concerning this clonotype: A read error may be the cause here, since a much bigger clone is one base away. The chain uses TRBV3-1 and TRBJ1-6; D gene unclear. The germline gives CDR1 LGHDT, CDR2 YNNKEL (reference sequence). CDR3 length: 13 amino acids. V was trimmed by 1 base and J by 6 bases, leaving 4 bases between them. CDR3 nucleotide sequence: TGTGCCAGCAGCCAAGGCTCTAATTCACCCCTCCACTTT. The encoded protein is CASSQGSNSPLHF.

This chain links TRBV30 with TRBJ1-1; TRBD1 is a possible D gene (6 bases). V gave up 0 bases and J gave up 11 bases, with 13 bases separating them. The germline V gene encodes CDR1 GTSNPN and CDR2 SVGIG (reference sequence). This CDR3 has 12 residues. The CDR3 region is CAWSVMGAEAFF. The DNA for the CDR3 is TGTGCCTGGAGTGTAATGGGGGCAGAGGCTTTCTTT.

This clonotype has more than one count but fewer than ten. The V gene is TRBV27, the J gene TRBJ2-3; TRBD2 agrees at 8 bases. Unmatched junction bases numbered 6, after V lost 5 bases and J lost 2 bases. Germline V gene data show CDR1 as MNHEY and CDR2 as SMNVEV (reference sequence). This CDR3 has 15 residues. CDR3 in DNA: TGTGCCAGCAGTAACCCTAGCGGGTACACAGATACGCAGTATTTT. This codes for CASSNPSGYTDTQYF.

The chain carries TRBV20-1 and TRBJ1-2, with D possibly matching TRBD1 (5 bases). V lost 0 bases to trimming and J lost 5 bases, with 13 bases between them. Germline CDR1 reads DFQATT; CDR2 reads SNEGSKA (reference sequence). The CDR3 loop spans 14 amino acids. CDR3 region: CSAREAGPLYGYTF. The CDR3 nucleotides read TGCAGTGCTAGAGAGGCAGGGCCGCTTTATGGCTACACCTTC.

The genes are TRBV7-8 and TRBJ2-3; 11 bases align to TRBD2. Trimming cost V 2 bases and J 15 bases; bases outside gene matches: 19. This CDR3 is 17 amino acids long. Germline V gene sequence: CDR1 SGHVS, CDR2 FQNEAQ. CDR3 sequence (DNA): TGTGCCAGCAGCTTACGACCAATAGCGGGAGGGCCTCTTATGAAATATTTT. It translates to CASSLRPIAGGPLMKYF.

The rearrangement joins TRBV27 to TRBJ2-5, with D unclear. The germline V gene encodes CDR1 MNHEY and CDR2 SMNVEV (reference sequence). The V gene lost 1 base and the J gene lost 1 base, with 13 bases spanning the gap. The CDR3 sequence is 16 residues long. CDR3: CASSLLAGRGQETQYF. Here the CDR3 DNA reads TGTGCCAGCAGTTTATTGGCAGGAAGAGGCCAAGAGACCCAGTACTTC.

The V gene is TRBV5-1, the J gene TRBJ2-2; D not certain. Deletions cut 0 bases from V and 6 bases from J, with 6 bases between. In germline, CDR1 is SGHRS, CDR2 YFSETQ. This CDR3 is 13 amino acids long. The DNA of the CDR3 is TGCGCCAGCAGCTTGGTTGCTTCCGGGGAGCTGTTTTTT. It yields the protein CASSLVASGELFF.

This clonotype appeared a few times. The V gene is TRBV27, the J gene TRBJ1-4, with a possible D match to TRBD1 (6 bases). The germline CDR1 and CDR2 sequences are MNHEY and SMNVEV (reference sequence). CDR3 length: 13 amino acids. V lost 3 bases and J 8 bases, leaving 10 bases between the germline ends. CDR3: CASSLMDSEKLFF. DNA of the CDR3: TGTGCCAGCAGTTTGATGGACAGCGAAAAACTGTTTTTT.

Ten or more counts support this clonotype. CDR3 sequence: CASSEGRFEQYV. CDR3 sequence (DNA): TGTGCCAGCAGTGAAGGCCGCTTCGAGCAGTACGTC. The chain joins TRBV2 to TRBJ2-7; D unclear. This CDR3 is 12 amino acids long. V lost 1 base, J lost 6 bases, and 7 bases lay in between. The germline V gene encodes CDR1 SNHLY and CDR2 FYNNEI.

This clonotype was recorded at least ten times. This chain's CDR3 is CASSRGTRADTDTQYF. Here the CDR3 DNA reads TGCGCCAGCAGCCGGGGGACACGCGCCGACACAGATACGCAGTATTTT. The J gene is TRBJ2-3, the V gene TRBV4-3; the D gene is possibly TRBD1 (6 bases). V lost 4 bases, J lost 2 bases, and 16 bases lay in between. Germline V gene lookup returns CDR1 LGHNA and CDR2 YSLEER. This CDR3 has 16 amino acids.

This chain links TRBV7-9 with TRBJ2-5, with 11 positions matching TRBD1. Germline trimming cut 3 bases from V and 5 bases from J; bases unmatched to any gene: 2. This CDR3 has 14 residues. The germline V gene has CDR1 SEHNR and CDR2 FQNEAQ (reference sequence). The CDR3 sequence: CASSLGQGEETQYF. The DNA of the CDR3 is TGTGCCAGCAGCTTGGGACAGGGGGAGGAGACCCAGTACTTC. Full variable domain (remainder filled in from reference TRBV7-9 and TRBJ2-5): DTGVSQNPRHKITKRGQNVTFRCDPISEHNRLYWYRQTLGQGPEFLTYFQNEAQLEKSRLLSDRFSAERPKGSFSTLEIQRTEQGDSAMYLCASSLGQGEETQYFGPGTRLLVL.